The rows below give T cell receptor beta chains drawn from one sample of a study of T-cell memory formation after mild COVID-19. TCRdb itself ran the 5' RACE reads through MiXCR, one entry per CDR3 protein. The sample consists of approximately 430,000 distinct CDR3 sequences, 20% to 25% of them appearing once. Material: PBMCs or a T cell subset sorted from them (not recorded which). The receptors here all came from an adult woman who had mild COVID-19 (a few samples of this study predate the infection). Cell type and time point are not known. The CDR3 runs from the conserved cysteine through the conserved F or W. The D gene is left open where the match is weak. Size tells how often a clone was seen (once, few, many) or the class of an expanded clone, and some rows leave it out.

V gene: TRBV12-3/TRBV12-4
clone size: .
J gene: TRBJ2-5
D gene: .
CDR3 protein: CASTLSTRGRETQYF
CDR3 DNA: TGTGCCAGCACCTTATCTACTAGAGGGAGAGAGACCCAGTACTTC

V gene: TRBV24-1
clone size: few
J gene: TRBJ2-1
D gene: .
CDR3 protein: CATSGGTGRKSYNEQFF
CDR3 DNA: TGTGCCACCAGTGGAGGAACGGGGCGGAAGTCCTACAATGAGCAGTTCTTC

V gene: TRBV20-1
clone size: .
J gene: TRBJ1-1
D gene: .
CDR3 protein: CSAGRMNTEAFF
CDR3 DNA: TGCAGTGCTGGGCGGATGAACACTGAAGCTTTCTTT

V gene: TRBV6-5
clone size: .
J gene: TRBJ1-2
D gene: TRBD1
CDR3 protein: CASRTGFGYTF
CDR3 DNA: TGTGCCAGCAGGACAGGGTTCGGCTACACCTTC

V gene: TRBV12-3/TRBV12-4
clone size: once
J gene: TRBJ1-5
D gene: TRBD1
CDR3 protein: CASSSLDRAHQPQHF
CDR3 DNA: TGTGCCAGCAGTTCCCTGGACAGGGCGCATCAGCCCCAGCATTTT

V gene: TRBV20-1
clone size: .
J gene: TRBJ2-2
D gene: .
CDR3 protein: CSAMGLANTGELFF
CDR3 DNA: TGCAGTGCCATGGGACTTGCAAACACCGGGGAGCTGTTTTTT

V gene: TRBV5-6
clone size: .
J gene: TRBJ2-7
D gene: .
CDR3 protein: CASSLGIPRSFYEQYF
CDR3 DNA: TGTGCCAGCAGCTTGGGAATACCCAGATCTTTCTACGAGCAGTACTTC

V gene: TRBV20-1
clone size: many
J gene: TRBJ2-5
D gene: TRBD1
CDR3 protein: CSAPTGLTKTQYF
CDR3 DNA: TGCAGTGCCCCGACAGGGCTAACCAAGACCCAGTACTTC

V gene: TRBV7-9
clone size: .
J gene: TRBJ1-6
D gene: TRBD1
CDR3 protein: CASSSTGSPLHF
CDR3 DNA: TGTGCCAGCAGCTCGACAGGGTCACCCCTCCACTTT

V gene: TRBV18
clone size: .
J gene: TRBJ1-5
D gene: .
CDR3 protein: CASSPGNQPQHF
CDR3 DNA: TGTGCCAGCTCACCAGGCAATCAGCCCCAGCATTTT

V gene: TRBV12-3/TRBV12-4
clone size: many
J gene: TRBJ2-6
D gene: .
CDR3 protein: CASSRSSGANVLTF
CDR3 DNA: TGTGCCAGCAGTCGTAGCTCTGGGGCCAACGTCCTGACTTTC

V gene: TRBV5-1
clone size: medium-sized
J gene: TRBJ2-3
D gene: .
CDR3 protein: CASSSQGPRTDTQYF
CDR3 DNA: TGCGCCAGCAGCTCACAAGGCCCTAGGACAGATACGCAGTATTTT

V gene: TRBV6-5
clone size: .
J gene: TRBJ2-1
D gene: TRBD2
CDR3 protein: CASSGTSGGSSYNEQFF
CDR3 DNA: TGTGCCAGCAGTGGGACTAGCGGGGGGAGCTCCTACAATGAGCAGTTCTTC

V gene: TRBV2
clone size: .
J gene: TRBJ2-1
D gene: .
CDR3 protein: CASTGLASDEQFF
CDR3 DNA: TGTGCCAGCACCGGGCTAGCCAGCGATGAGCAGTTCTTC

V gene: TRBV4-3
clone size: .
J gene: TRBJ2-7
D gene: TRBD2
CDR3 protein: CASSQGIAGEYEQYF
CDR3 DNA: TGCGCCAGCAGCCAAGGAATAGCGGGAGAATACGAGCAGTACTTC

V gene: TRBV9
clone size: .
J gene: TRBJ2-3
D gene: .
CDR3 protein: CASSVEEGGLTDTQYF
CDR3 DNA: TGTGCCAGCAGCGTAGAGGAGGGGGGGCTCACAGATACGCAGTATTTT

V gene: TRBV4-2
clone size: .
J gene: TRBJ1-1
D gene: TRBD1
CDR3 protein: CASSHDQGVNTEAFF
CDR3 DNA: TGTGCCAGCAGCCATGATCAGGGGGTTAACACTGAAGCTTTCTTT

V gene: TRBV6-5
clone size: .
J gene: TRBJ2-3
D gene: TRBD2
CDR3 protein: CASSYSRTASGSTDTQYF
CDR3 DNA: TGTGCCAGCAGTTACTCGCGTACGGCTAGCGGGAGTACAGATACGCAGTATTTT

V gene: TRBV5-1
clone size: .
J gene: TRBJ1-4
D gene: TRBD1
CDR3 protein: CASSLTTGNNEKLFF
CDR3 DNA: TGCGCCAGCAGCCTTACGACAGGGAATAATGAAAAACTGTTTTTT

V gene: TRBV10-3
clone size: few
J gene: TRBJ2-7
D gene: TRBD1
CDR3 protein: CAISETGWEQYF
CDR3 DNA: TGTGCCATCTCGGAGACAGGGTGGGAGCAGTACTTC

V gene: TRBV3-1
clone size: .
J gene: TRBJ2-3
D gene: .
CDR3 protein: CASSRGPRDTQYF
CDR3 DNA: TGTGCCAGCAGCCGCGGACCCCGGGATACGCAGTATTTT

V gene: TRBV5-6
clone size: .
J gene: TRBJ2-3
D gene: TRBD2
CDR3 protein: CASSLPGGDPTDTQYF
CDR3 DNA: TGTGCCAGCAGCTTGCCCGGGGGGGACCCGACAGATACGCAGTATTTT

V gene: TRBV4-2
clone size: few
J gene: TRBJ2-4
D gene: .
CDR3 protein: CASSQLSPRDIQYF
CDR3 DNA: TGTGCCAGCAGCCAACTGTCACCCAGGGACATTCAGTACTTC

V gene: TRBV7-2
clone size: few
J gene: TRBJ2-7
D gene: .
CDR3 protein: CASSLDTGQSSYEQYF
CDR3 DNA: TGTGCCAGCAGCTTAGATACCGGACAGAGCTCCTACGAGCAGTACTTC

V gene: TRBV4-3
clone size: .
J gene: TRBJ1-1
D gene: TRBD1
CDR3 protein: CASSANRGITEAFF
CDR3 DNA: TGCGCCAGCAGCGCAAACAGGGGCATCACTGAAGCTTTCTTT

V gene: TRBV12-3/TRBV12-4
clone size: .
J gene: TRBJ1-1
D gene: .
CDR3 protein: CASSFSRTVNTEAFF
CDR3 DNA: TGTGCCAGCAGTTTTAGCAGGACGGTAAACACTGAAGCTTTCTTT

V gene: TRBV29-1
clone size: few
J gene: TRBJ2-2
D gene: .
CDR3 protein: CSVVEGDTGELFF
CDR3 DNA: TGCAGCGTTGTTGAGGGCGACACCGGGGAGCTGTTTTTT

V gene: TRBV5-1
clone size: few
J gene: TRBJ1-3
D gene: .
CDR3 protein: CASSLAPDLSGNTIYF
CDR3 DNA: TGCGCCAGCAGCTTGGCTCCAGACCTCTCTGGAAACACCATATATTTT

V gene: TRBV7-2
clone size: few
J gene: TRBJ2-1
D gene: .
CDR3 protein: CASSDPGHPRDEQFF
CDR3 DNA: TGTGCCAGCAGCGATCCGGGACACCCTAGGGATGAGCAGTTCTTC

V gene: TRBV7-6
clone size: few
J gene: TRBJ2-2
D gene: TRBD1
CDR3 protein: CASSLGPTGLNTGELFF
CDR3 DNA: TGTGCCAGCAGCTTAGGCCCGACAGGGCTCAACACCGGGGAGCTGTTTTTT

V gene: TRBV29-1
clone size: .
J gene: TRBJ2-7
D gene: .
CDR3 protein: CSVEGAEQYF
CDR3 DNA: TGCAGCGTGGAGGGGGCTGAGCAGTACTTC

V gene: TRBV2
clone size: .
J gene: TRBJ2-3
D gene: .
CDR3 protein: CASSDRGYSTDTQYF
CDR3 DNA: TGTGCCAGCAGTGATCGAGGGTATAGCACAGATACGCAGTATTTT

V gene: TRBV5-1
clone size: .
J gene: TRBJ1-1
D gene: .
CDR3 protein: CASSVTGPLNTEAFF
CDR3 DNA: TGCGCCAGCAGCGTGACAGGCCCTCTGAACACTGAAGCTTTCTTT

V gene: TRBV18
clone size: .
J gene: TRBJ1-2
D gene: .
CDR3 protein: CASSPPTGGLGYTF
CDR3 DNA: TGTGCCAGCTCACCACCGACGGGGGGTCTTGGCTACACCTTC

V gene: TRBV11-2
clone size: .
J gene: TRBJ2-3
D gene: .
CDR3 protein: CASTPRRTDTQYF
CDR3 DNA: TGTGCCAGCACCCCCCGGCGCACAGATACGCAGTATTTT

V gene: TRBV11-2
clone size: many
J gene: TRBJ2-1
D gene: TRBD2
CDR3 protein: CASSPGSGRVYEQFF
CDR3 DNA: TGTGCCAGCAGCCCGGGCAGCGGGAGGGTCTATGAGCAGTTCTTC

V gene: TRBV24-1
clone size: .
J gene: TRBJ2-7
D gene: .
CDR3 protein: CATSKGGGTYEQYF
CDR3 DNA: TGTGCCACCAGTAAGGGAGGGGGGACCTACGAGCAGTACTTC

V gene: TRBV7-9
clone size: .
J gene: TRBJ1-2
D gene: .
CDR3 protein: CASSPDYYGYTF
CDR3 DNA: TGTGCCAGCAGCCCCGATTACTATGGCTACACCTTC

V gene: TRBV24-1
clone size: few
J gene: TRBJ1-3
D gene: .
CDR3 protein: CATSDPRTPGNTIYF
CDR3 DNA: TGTGCCACCAGTGACCCGCGGACCCCTGGAAACACCATATATTTT

V gene: TRBV20-1
clone size: few
J gene: TRBJ1-2
D gene: .
CDR3 protein: CSAREGRLGYTF
CDR3 DNA: TGCAGTGCTAGAGAAGGCAGGCTGGGCTACACCTTC